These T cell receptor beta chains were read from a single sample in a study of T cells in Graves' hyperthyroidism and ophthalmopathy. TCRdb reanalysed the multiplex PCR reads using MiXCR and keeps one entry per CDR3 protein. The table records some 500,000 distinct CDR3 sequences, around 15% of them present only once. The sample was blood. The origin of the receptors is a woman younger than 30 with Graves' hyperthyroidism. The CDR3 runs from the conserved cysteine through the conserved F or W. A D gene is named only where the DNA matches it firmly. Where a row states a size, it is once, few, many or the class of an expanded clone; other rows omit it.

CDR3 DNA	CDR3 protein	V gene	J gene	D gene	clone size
TGTGCCAGCAGTTTCGGAGCGGGAGGGCCCAATGAGCAGTTCTTC	CASSFGAGGPNEQFF	TRBV27	TRBJ2-1	TRBD2	-
TGTGCCAGCAGAAGGGACAGGGCGAACACTGAAGCTTTCTTT	CASRRDRANTEAFF	TRBV6-5	TRBJ1-1	TRBD1	many
TGTGCCAGCAGCCAAACAGGGGGCTACTCTGGAAACACCATATATTTT	CASSQTGGYSGNTIYF	TRBV12-3/TRBV12-4	TRBJ1-3	TRBD1	many
TGCGCCAGCAGAGCCGGGACCTCAACCGGGGAGCTGTTTTTT	CASRAGTSTGELFF	TRBV10-1	TRBJ2-2	-	many
TGTGCCAGTAGTGCCAGGGGCAACTACTACGAGCAGTACTTC	CASSARGNYYEQYF	TRBV19	TRBJ2-7	-	-
TGTGCCAGCAGCCAGGCGGTCCGCTCCTACAATGAGCAGTTCTTC	CASSQAVRSYNEQFF	TRBV3-1	TRBJ2-1	-	many
TGCAGTGCTAGTTCGCCGGGCCCCCTTTCCTACGAGCAGTACTTC	CSASSPGPLSYEQYF	TRBV20-1	TRBJ2-7	-	many
TGTGCCAGTAGTATAAAGGGGCTGAGCACTGAAGCTTTCTTT	CASSIKGLSTEAFF	TRBV19	TRBJ1-1	-	-
TGTGCTAGTGGTTCCAGGACAGGGTCTACCGGGGAGCTGTTTTTT	CASGSRTGSTGELFF	TRBV12-5	TRBJ2-2	TRBD1	many
TGCAGTGCTCCACCTGGACTAGCGGGAGGGCAAGAGACCCAGTACTTC	CSAPPGLAGGQETQYF	TRBV20-1	TRBJ2-5	TRBD2	-
TGTGCCAGCAGCCAAGCCGACGGGAACACTGAAGCTTTCTTT	CASSQADGNTEAFF	TRBV3-1	TRBJ1-1	-	many
TGTGCCAGCCAACCCGGCGGGGGGGCGACTAACTATGGCTACACCTTC	CASQPGGGATNYGYTF	TRBV7-2	TRBJ1-2	-	many
TGTGCCAGCAGCCAAGGGATACGGATGAACACTGAAGCTTTCTTT	CASSQGIRMNTEAFF	TRBV3-1	TRBJ1-1	-	many
TGTGCCAGCAGCTTAGCGCATCAGGGGGCGCTGGGGGCTGGCTACACCTTC	CASSLAHQGALGAGYTF	TRBV7-2	TRBJ1-2	TRBD1	many
TGTGCCAGCAGTTTAGGCTTCTCTGGGGCCAACGTCCTGACTTTC	CASSLGFSGANVLTF	TRBV27	TRBJ2-6	-	-
TGTGCCAGTAGTATTTGGGACCCAACCCGGCACGGGGAGCTGTTTTTT	CASSIWDPTRHGELFF	TRBV19	TRBJ2-2	-	few
TGTGCCACCAGTGAGTACCCGGGACTAGCGGGAAACCAAGAGACCCAGTACTTC	CATSEYPGLAGNQETQYF	TRBV24-1	TRBJ2-5	TRBD2	many
TGTGCCAGCAGTAGCCGGGACAGGGAATCCTACGAGCAGTACTTC	CASSSRDRESYEQYF	TRBV12-3/TRBV12-4	TRBJ2-7	TRBD1	many
TGTGCCATCAGCCAAGAGAAGGGATATGAAGCTTTCTTT	CAISQEKGYEAFF	TRBV10-3	TRBJ1-1	-	many
TGTGCCAGCAGGGAAGGGACATTAGCCAAAAACATTCAGTACTTC	CASREGTLAKNIQYF	TRBV13	TRBJ2-4	-	-
TGTGCCAGCAGCTTAGGGCCGGTCTATGGCTACACCTTC	CASSLGPVYGYTF	TRBV7-2	TRBJ1-2	-	-
TGTGCCAGTCGCAGGGGAGCGAGGGGAAACACCATATATTTT	CASRRGARGNTIYF	TRBV7-9	TRBJ1-3	-	few
TGTGCCAGCAGTCCCCGCCAGGGACGTTGGGGCTCTGGAAACACCATATATTTT	CASSPRQGRWGSGNTIYF	TRBV12-3/TRBV12-4	TRBJ1-3	-	many
TGTGCCAGCAGTTACGAGGGACTGGGAATCGAGAACACTGAAGCTTTCTTT	CASSYEGLGIENTEAFF	TRBV6-2/TRBV6-3	TRBJ1-1	-	many
TGCAGCGTCGCGACAGGGGACCTCTACGAGCAGTACTTC	CSVATGDLYEQYF	TRBV29-1	TRBJ2-7	TRBD1	many